This passage covers 26 T cell receptor beta chains from one sample sequenced in a study of human T cells and chemical hapten exposure. TCRdb passed the RACE reads through MiXCR, listing each CDR3 protein once. This table has 130,000 or so distinct CDR3 sequences, about 11% appearing once. As for time point: patch test 3, about 24 weeks after DPC sensitization. Treatment defined: therapeutic diphenylcyclopropenone sensitization with weekly scalp DPC. The specimen was whole blood, collected in connection with sensitization to the hapten diphenylcyclopropenone (DPC). These receptors originate from a woman between 45 and 65 years old with alopecia areata. Some clones in this sample may be carry-over from other donors' samples.

The gene calls are TRBV20-1 and TRBJ2-7, with D possibly called TRBD1 or TRBD2 (6 bases each). Germline values: CDR1 DFQATT, CDR2 SNEGSKA (reference sequence). V was clipped by 3 bases and J by 7 bases, with 10 bases between them. The CDR3 loop spans 11 amino acids. CDR3 in DNA: TGCAGTGCTAGGGAGGGGGGAGAGCAGTACTTC. Its protein product is CSAREGGEQYF.

CDR3 coding DNA: TGTGCCAGCAGTTTAGGACTAGCGGGAGGATCCTCCTACAATGAGCAGTTCTTC. As protein: CASSLGLAGGSSYNEQFF. The chain is built from TRBV28 and TRBJ2-1, with 14 bases fitting TRBD2. CDR1 is MDHEN, CDR2 SYDVKM, per germline. There are 18 residues in the CDR3. The V gene end was trimmed by 2 bases and the J gene end by 0 bases; junction bases not matched to a gene: 3.

CDR3 sequence reads: CASYTGSNSPLHF. The CDR3 DNA reads TGCGCCAGCTATACAGGGTCCAATTCACCCCTCCACTTT. The rearrangement uses TRBV10-2 and TRBJ1-6; maybe TRBD1 (6 bases). V was shortened by 8 bases and J by 7 bases, with 12 bases between the two germline ends. The CDR3 totals 13 residues. The germline CDR1 and CDR2 sequences are WSHSY and SAAADI.

The chain uses TRBV7-7 and TRBJ2-1; D is possibly TRBD1 or TRBD2 (5 bases each). The ends were cut back, 5 bases at V and 6 bases at J, with 17 bases in the middle. The germline CDR1 and CDR2 sequences are SSHAT and FNYEAQ (reference sequence). The CDR3 loop spans 15 amino acids. The CDR3 DNA reads as TGTGCCAGCAGCCCCTGGGACGAGGAGCTCAATGAGCAGTTCTTC. Its protein is CASSPWDEELNEQFF. The variable domain in full, completed from reference TRBV7-7 and TRBJ2-1, reads GAGVSQSPRYKVTKRGQDVTLRCDPISSHATLYWYQQALGQGPEFLTYFNYEAQPDKSGLPSDRFSAERPEGSISTLTIQRTEQRDSAMYRCASSPWDEELNEQFFGPGTRLTVL.

V gene TRBV9 combines with J gene TRBJ2-6; D ambiguous. Trimming removed 0 bases at V and 0 bases at J, with 7 bases between. Germline V CDR1 and CDR2: SGDLS, YYNGEE. There are 16 residues in the CDR3. CDR3 in amino acids: CASSVAVRSGANVLTF. CDR3 DNA: TGTGCCAGCAGCGTAGCTGTGCGCTCTGGGGCCAACGTCCTGACTTTC.

This clonotype was picked up a small number of times. The rearrangement uses TRBV6-1 and TRBJ1-2; TRBD1 aligns across 9 bases. With 3 bases clipped from V and 6 bases from J, the junction kept 8 bases outside the gene matches. CDR3 length: 15 residues. CDR1 and CDR2 (germline): MNHNS, SASEGT. Here the CDR3 reads CASSEPRDREDGYTF. As DNA, the CDR3 is TGTGCCAGCAGTGAGCCCCGGGACAGGGAGGATGGCTACACCTTC.

There are many counts of this clonotype. The chain is built from TRBV4-1 and TRBJ1-3, with D hard to call. The V gene lost 3 bases and the J gene lost 0 bases, with 9 bases spanning the gap. Germline V gene lookup returns CDR1 MGHRA and CDR2 YSYEKL. CDR3 length: 15 amino acids. The DNA of the CDR3 is TGCGCCAGCAGCCACCGACTTGACTCTGGAAACACCATATATTTT. Its translation is CASSHRLDSGNTIYF.

This clonotype was counted between two and nine times. CDR3 bases: TGCAGTGCTCCCCCGAGGGAGAGAGCTGAAGCTTTCTTT. This encodes CSAPPRERAEAFF. The rearrangement uses TRBV20-1 and TRBJ1-1; D not resolved. CDR3 length: 13 amino acids. Germline values: CDR1 DFQATT, CDR2 SNEGSKA (reference sequence). V was shortened by 5 bases and J by 6 bases, with 16 bases between the two germline ends.

The table lists this clonotype with many counts. The rearrangement joins TRBV6-5 to TRBJ2-7; D possibly uses TRBD1 or TRBD2 (5 bases each). This CDR3 has 13 residues. V lost 5 bases and J lost 5, with 13 bases in between. Germline values: CDR1 MNHEY, CDR2 SVGAGI. The DNA of the CDR3 is TGTGCCAGCAGTCTCCCCGGGACCGACGAGCAGTACTTC. Amino acids: CASSLPGTDEQYF.

This clonotype was counted at least ten times. The chain is built from TRBV2 and TRBJ2-7, with 11 bases fitting TRBD2. CDR3 length: 15 amino acids. The V segment lost 5 bases and the J segment 2 bases; nucleotides outside the gene matches: 5. Germline V gene lookup returns CDR1 SNHLY and CDR2 FYNNEI. CDR3 protein: CASSLGLAEPYEQYF. The CDR3 coding sequence is TGTGCCAGCAGTCTGGGACTAGCGGAGCCCTACGAGCAGTACTTC.

This clonotype was observed a few times. This rearrangement joins TRBV27 to TRBJ1-1; tentative D call: TRBD1 (5 bases). The V end was cut by 1 base, the J end by 2 bases, with 8 bases between. CDR1 is MNHEY, CDR2 SMNVEV, per germline (reference sequence). This CDR3 is 14 amino acids long. The CDR3 here is CASSLFDSNTEAFF. The CDR3 DNA reads as TGTGCCAGCAGTTTATTCGACAGCAACACTGAAGCTTTCTTT.

This clonotype was seen more than once but under ten times. The genes are TRBV7-8 and TRBJ1-6; 11 positions agree with TRBD1. With V trimmed by 2 bases and J by 9 bases, 6 bases remained unmatched. Germline lookup yields CDR1 SGHVS and CDR2 FQNEAQ. This CDR3 has 16 amino acids. CDR3 residues: CASSLFGQGASSPLHF. The CDR3, as DNA: TGTGCCAGCAGCTTATTTGGACAGGGGGCTTCTTCACCCCTCCACTTT.

The sample holds many counts of this clonotype. CDR3 coding DNA: TGTGCCAGCAGCTTAGTTCGGGAGGCTGAAGCTTTCTTT. Its translation: CASSLVREAEAFF. The chain uses TRBV7-8 and TRBJ1-1; D gene uncertain. The CDR3 spans 13 residues. Germline V gene lookup returns CDR1 SGHVS and CDR2 FQNEAQ. The V and J ends lost 1 base and 6 bases respectively, with 9 bases between them.

This clonotype was counted a few times. The V gene is TRBV20-1, the J gene TRBJ2-3; D not certain. The germline CDR1 and CDR2 sequences are DFQATT and SNEGSKA (reference sequence). V was trimmed by 4 bases and J by 3 bases, leaving 20 bases between them. CDR3 length equals 16 residues. DNA for the CDR3: TGCAGTGCTACCCGGGCCCTGAGGCAGCTTACAGATACGCAGTATTTT. It codes for CSATRALRQLTDTQYF.

At least ten counts were recorded for this clonotype. The V gene is TRBV6-1, the J gene TRBJ2-7; a weak D match, TRBD2 (5 bases). Per the germline V gene, CDR1 is MNHNS and CDR2 is SASEGT. This CDR3 region has 14 residues. V was pared by 1 base and J by 5 bases, with 12 bases between. The CDR3 spells CASSEETGNNEQYF. The CDR3 DNA reads TGTGCCAGCAGTGAAGAGACGGGGAACAACGAGCAGTACTTC.

The V and J genes are TRBV10-2 and TRBJ2-7, with a weak D call TRBD2 (6 bases). The germline gives CDR1 WSHSY, CDR2 SAAADI. CDR3 length: 14 residues. V lost 2 bases to trimming and J lost 3 bases, with 11 bases between them. The CDR3 sequence: CASSEAGLVYEQYF. The CDR3 coding sequence is TGCGCCAGCAGTGAGGCGGGACTGGTCTACGAGCAGTACTTC.

V gene TRBV5-1 combines with J gene TRBJ1-1; D gene uncertain. This CDR3 is 15 amino acids long. The V and J ends lost 0 bases and 3 bases respectively, with 12 bases between them. Per germline, CDR1 SGHRS and CDR2 YFSETQ. The CDR3 nucleotides read TGCGCCAGCAGCTTGGTCGGGCCCGGGGACACTGAAGCTTTCTTT. It yields the protein CASSLVGPGDTEAFF.

This clonotype has more than one count but fewer than ten. The rearrangement uses TRBV7-9 and TRBJ2-6, with 8 positions matching TRBD1. Looked up from germline, CDR1 is SEHNR and CDR2 is FQNEAQ (reference sequence). The CDR3 covers 19 residues. V lost 5 bases, J lost 0 bases, and 12 bases stayed unmatched. The CDR3 DNA sequence: TGTGCCAGCAGCCATCAAATGGGACAGGCCTCCTCTGGGGCCAACGTCCTGACTTTC. The encoded protein is CASSHQMGQASSGANVLTF.

This clonotype occurred many times. This chain uses TRBV27 with TRBJ2-3, with D perhaps TRBD2 (6 bases). V shed 1 base and J shed 3 bases, with 17 bases lying between them. Germline lookup yields CDR1 MNHEY and CDR2 SMNVEV (reference sequence). The CDR3 spans 17 residues. CDR3 DNA: TGTGCCAGCAGTTTATACGGGGGAATGAGTGGTACAGATACGCAGTATTTT. It yields the protein CASSLYGGMSGTDTQYF.

The rearrangement links TRBV24-1 to TRBJ1-1; D is unclear. The germline V gene has CDR1 KGHDR and CDR2 SFDVKD. V was cut by 4 bases and J by 8 bases, with 10 bases left in between. The CDR3 is 12 amino acids. DNA for the CDR3: TGTGCCACCAGTGACCCTGGGCAGGAAGCTTTCTTT. This codes for CATSDPGQEAFF.

This clonotype came up a few times. This rearrangement joins TRBV27 to TRBJ1-4, with D unclear. From germline, CDR1 is MNHEY and CDR2 SMNVEV (reference sequence). V lost 4 bases and J 5 bases, leaving 5 bases between the germline ends. The CDR3 is made up of 12 amino acids. Here the CDR3 reads CASSSLNEKLFF. Written as DNA, the CDR3 is TGTGCCAGCAGTTCGTTAAATGAAAAACTGTTTTTT.

This rearrangement joins TRBV18 to TRBJ2-1; D uncertain. The CDR3 is 12 amino acids. Germline V CDR1 and CDR2: KGHSH, LQKENI. V lost 3 bases and J 5 bases, leaving 5 bases between the germline ends. The CDR3 region is CASSPSNNEQFF. The CDR3, as DNA: TGTGCCAGCTCACCCTCGAACAATGAGCAGTTCTTC.

This clonotype appeared a few times. V and J are TRBV10-3 and TRBJ2-7, with 7 bases aligning to TRBD1. This CDR3 has 15 amino acids. Germline assignment: CDR1 ENHRY and CDR2 SYGVKD. J was trimmed by 3 bases and V by 0 bases; bases with no gene match: 5. CDR3 bases: TGTGCCATCAGTGAGTCGAAGACAGGGATCTACGAGCAGTACTTC. This sequence encodes CAISESKTGIYEQYF.

This clonotype was seen many times. This rearrangement joins TRBV29-1 to TRBJ2-1, with D possibly being TRBD1 or TRBD2 (5 bases each). V was clipped by 4 bases and J by 10 bases, with 14 bases between them. Germline V gene data show CDR1 as SQVTM and CDR2 as ANQGSEA. This CDR3 comprises 12 residues. DNA for the CDR3: TGCAGCGTTGCCGGGACCGCTGGCGAGCAGTTCTTC. It codes for CSVAGTAGEQFF.

This clonotype was seen many times. The chain carries TRBV5-1 and TRBJ2-5, with a weak D call TRBD1 (6 bases). The CDR3 totals 14 residues. Germline-derived CDR1 and CDR2 are SGHRS and YFSETQ. The ends were cut back, 3 bases at V and 1 base at J, with 10 bases in the middle. Here the CDR3 reads CASSWTDSQETQYF. Here the CDR3 DNA reads TGCGCCAGCAGCTGGACGGACAGCCAAGAGACCCAGTACTTC.

The chain couples TRBV20-1 to TRBJ1-5; weak D call: TRBD1 (5 bases). The CDR3 loop spans 12 amino acids. V was clipped by 5 bases and J by 6 bases, with 11 bases between them. Germline V gene data show CDR1 as DFQATT and CDR2 as SNEGSKA (reference sequence). CDR3 sequence: CSAETGTQPQHF. DNA of the CDR3: TGCAGTGCTGAAACTGGGACTCAGCCCCAGCATTTT.